The 10 T cell receptor beta chains listed next were all sequenced from one sample in a study of glioma-infiltrating T cells. Using RNA template, CDR3s of TCR alpha and beta were amplified with iRepertoire arm-PCR. TCRdb processed the multiplex PCR reads anew with MiXCR; each CDR3 protein has one entry. Among under 150,000 distinct CDR3 sequences listed, 24% were seen once. The sample taken for sequencing was glioma tissue, nonneoplastic brain tissue, or PBMCs (not recorded which). These TCRs come from a human donor with low-grade glioma or glioblastoma, undergoing nonglioma brain surgery, or in good health (not recorded which).

The rearrangement joins TRBV18 to TRBJ1-1, with a tentative D call TRBD1 (5 bases). Trimming pared 6 bases from V and 1 base from J, leaving 12 bases between. Germline lookup yields CDR1 KGHSH and CDR2 LQKENI. The CDR3 contains 14 residues. CDR3 sequence (DNA): TGTGCCAGCTCTCCATCAGGGACGAACACTGAAGCTTTCTTT. Translated, it gives CASSPSGTNTEAFF.

The chain recombines TRBV19 with TRBJ1-5; D may be TRBD1 (6 bases). V lost 3 bases and J lost 5, with 17 bases in between. Germline values: CDR1 LNHDA, CDR2 SQIVND (reference sequence). The CDR3 length is 16 residues. For the CDR3, the DNA is TGTGCCAGTAGTATTCGTCCGGACAGTCACTATCAGCCCCAGCATTTT. Encoded protein: CASSIRPDSHYQPQHF.

About this clonotype: The junction departs from germline at one end; a sequencing error may be responsible. V is TRBV3-1 and J is TRBJ1-3; 9 bases align to TRBD1. The germline CDR1 and CDR2 sequences are LGHDT and YNNKEL (reference sequence). The CDR3 totals 16 residues. The CDR3 bases are TGTGCCAGCAGCCAAGCCGGGACAGGGATTCGAAACACAATATATTTT. Translation: CASSQAGTGIRNTIYF. The complete variable domain, with remaining parts taken from reference TRBV3-1 and TRBJ1-3, reads DTAVSQTPKYLVTQMGNDKSIKCEQNLGHDTMYWYKQDSKKFLKIMFSYNNKELIINETVPNRFSPKSPDKAHLNLHINSLELGDSAVYFCASSQAGTGIRNTIYFGEGSWLTVV.

On this clonotype: A read error is possible here, since a much larger clone lies one base away. The rearrangement joins TRBV20-1 to TRBJ2-3, with TRBD2 matching 13 bases. There are 17 residues in the CDR3. The germline gives CDR1 DFQATT, CDR2 SNEGSKA (reference sequence). DNA of the CDR3: TGCGGTGCTAGAGTTCGGGGACTAGCGGGGCGGACAGATACGCAGTATTTT. Residues: CGARVRGLAGRTDTQYF.

The chain is built from TRBV28 and TRBJ2-7; a possible D gene is TRBD1 (6 bases). Germline V gene sequence: CDR1 MDHEN, CDR2 SYDVKM. Between the trimmed V and J ends, which lost 5 bases and 5 bases, there was a span of 16 bases. The CDR3 consists of 14 residues. CDR3 coding DNA: TGTGCCAGCAGTCCCCCCGCCAGGGGCGACGAGCAGTACTTC. It codes for CASSPPARGDEQYF.

This clonotype was seen a few times. The rearrangement uses TRBV12-3 or TRBV12-4 and TRBJ1-1, with 7 bases that match TRBD1. J gave up 6 bases and V 2 bases, and 6 bases lay outside the gene matches. This CDR3 spans 14 amino acids. This CDR3 reads CASSLRQGFPEAFF. CDR3 in DNA: TGTGCCAGCAGTTTACGACAGGGTTTCCCTGAAGCTTTCTTT.

In regard to this clonotype: One junction end does not reproduce the germline sequence, and a read error may be involved. The chain links TRBV6-2 or TRBV6-3 to TRBJ1-1, with D possibly TRBD1 on 5 matching bases. Germline lookup yields CDR1 MNHEY and CDR2 SVGEGT. CDR3 length equals 15 residues. The CDR3 here is CAISGGGAADTEAFF. The CDR3 region has the DNA TGTGCCATCAGTGGCGGAGGGGCGGCGGACACTGAAGCTTTCTTT.

The V gene is TRBV12-3 or TRBV12-4, the J gene TRBJ2-1; 7 positions match TRBD1. This CDR3 is 15 amino acids long. Unmatched junction bases numbered 11, after V lost 4 bases and J lost 8 bases. DNA for the CDR3: TGTGCCAGCAGTTCCCGGGACAGTCAAGGACATGAGCAGTTCTTC. This encodes CASSSRDSQGHEQFF.

The CDR3 sequence is CASSYSLAAGGSINTEAFF. The CDR3 DNA reads TGTGCCAGCAGTTACTCGTTGGCAGCGGGGGGCTCTATTAACACTGAAGCTTTCTTT. This chain links TRBV6-2 or TRBV6-3 with TRBJ1-1; TRBD1 might be the D (6 bases). The germline CDR1 and CDR2 sequences are MNHEY and SVGEGT. The CDR3 contains 19 residues. V was trimmed by 0 bases and J by 2 bases, leaving 22 bases between them.

This clonotype was counted a few times. CDR3 loop: CSARRGRGQSNSPLHF. Written as DNA, the CDR3 is TGCAGTGCTAGAAGGGGCAGGGGGCAGAGTAATTCACCCCTCCACTTT. J is TRBJ1-6 and V is TRBV20-1; TRBD1 matches 8 bases. Germline CDR1 reads DFQATT; CDR2 reads SNEGSKA (reference sequence). CDR3 length: 16 residues. J lost 6 bases, V lost 2 bases, and 9 bases had no gene match.